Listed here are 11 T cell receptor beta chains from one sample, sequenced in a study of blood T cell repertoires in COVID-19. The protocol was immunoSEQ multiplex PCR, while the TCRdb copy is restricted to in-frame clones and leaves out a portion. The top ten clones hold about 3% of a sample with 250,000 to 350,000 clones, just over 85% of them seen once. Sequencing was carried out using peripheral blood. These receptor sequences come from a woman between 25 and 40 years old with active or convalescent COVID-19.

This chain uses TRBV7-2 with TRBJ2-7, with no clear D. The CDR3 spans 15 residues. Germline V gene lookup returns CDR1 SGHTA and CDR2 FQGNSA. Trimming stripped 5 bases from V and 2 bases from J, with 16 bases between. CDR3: CASSTTRQVAYEQYF. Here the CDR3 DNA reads TGTGCCAGCAGCACTACACGGCAAGTCGCCTACGAGCAGTACTTC.

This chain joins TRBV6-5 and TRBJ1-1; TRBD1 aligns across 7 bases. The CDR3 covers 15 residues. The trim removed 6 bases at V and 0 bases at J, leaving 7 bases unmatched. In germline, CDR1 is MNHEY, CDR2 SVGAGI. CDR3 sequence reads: CASRVSGGLNTEAFF. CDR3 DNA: TGTGCCAGCAGGGTTTCAGGGGGTTTGAACACTGAAGCTTTCTTT.

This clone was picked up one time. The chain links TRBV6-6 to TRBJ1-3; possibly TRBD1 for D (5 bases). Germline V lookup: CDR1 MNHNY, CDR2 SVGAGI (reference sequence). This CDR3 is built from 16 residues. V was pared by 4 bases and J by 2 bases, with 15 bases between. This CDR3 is CASSSPGQGPGNTIYF. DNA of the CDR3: TGTGCCAGCAGTTCCCCTGGGCAGGGCCCTGGAAACACCATATATTTT.

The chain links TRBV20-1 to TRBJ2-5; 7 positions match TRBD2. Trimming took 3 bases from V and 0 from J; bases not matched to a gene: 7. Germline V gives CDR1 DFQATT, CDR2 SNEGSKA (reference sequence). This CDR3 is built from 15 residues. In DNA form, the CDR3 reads TGCAGTGCTAGTGGGGAGGGCTGGTACCAAGAGACCCAGTACTTC. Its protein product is CSASGEGWYQETQYF.

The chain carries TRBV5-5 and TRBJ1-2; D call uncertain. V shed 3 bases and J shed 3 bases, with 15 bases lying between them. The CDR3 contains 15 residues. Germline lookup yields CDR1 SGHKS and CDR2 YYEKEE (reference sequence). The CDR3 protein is CASSSGASDYYGYTF. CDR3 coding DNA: TGTGCCAGCAGCTCGGGAGCCTCGGACTACTATGGCTACACCTTC.

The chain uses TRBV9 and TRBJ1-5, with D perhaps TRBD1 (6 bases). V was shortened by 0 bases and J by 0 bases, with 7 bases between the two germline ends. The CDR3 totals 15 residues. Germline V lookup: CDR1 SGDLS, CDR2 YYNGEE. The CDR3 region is CASSVAGDSNQPQHF. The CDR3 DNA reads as TGTGCCAGCAGCGTAGCAGGGGATAGCAATCAGCCCCAGCATTTT.

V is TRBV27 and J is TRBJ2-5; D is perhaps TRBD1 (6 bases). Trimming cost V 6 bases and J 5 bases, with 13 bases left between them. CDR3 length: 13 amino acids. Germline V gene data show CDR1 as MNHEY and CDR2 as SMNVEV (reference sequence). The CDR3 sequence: CASSPPRGETQYF. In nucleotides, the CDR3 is TGTGCCAGCAGCCCCCCTAGGGGGGAGACCCAGTACTTC.

This chain's CDR3 is CASSPSTSGDTQYF. The DNA of the CDR3 is TGTGCCAGTAGTCCCTCGACTAGCGGAGATACGCAGTATTTT. The rearrangement links TRBV19 to TRBJ2-3, with 9 positions matching TRBD2. CDR1 and CDR2 (germline): LNHDA, SQIVND (reference sequence). J was trimmed by 5 bases and V by 5 bases; bases with no gene match: 5. This CDR3 is built from 14 residues.

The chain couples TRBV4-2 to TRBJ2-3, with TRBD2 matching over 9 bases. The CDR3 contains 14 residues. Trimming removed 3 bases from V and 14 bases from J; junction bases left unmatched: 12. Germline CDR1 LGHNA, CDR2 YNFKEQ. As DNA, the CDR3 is TGTGCCAGCAGCCATGACCTTGGAAGCGGGGGGTTGTATTTT. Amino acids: CASSHDLGSGGLYF.

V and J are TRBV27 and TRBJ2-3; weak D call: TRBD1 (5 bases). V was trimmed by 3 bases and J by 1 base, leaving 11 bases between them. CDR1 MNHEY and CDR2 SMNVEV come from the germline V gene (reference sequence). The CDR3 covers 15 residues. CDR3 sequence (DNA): TGTGCCAGCAGTTTTAACCTAGGGGGCACAGATACGCAGTATTTT. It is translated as CASSFNLGGTDTQYF.

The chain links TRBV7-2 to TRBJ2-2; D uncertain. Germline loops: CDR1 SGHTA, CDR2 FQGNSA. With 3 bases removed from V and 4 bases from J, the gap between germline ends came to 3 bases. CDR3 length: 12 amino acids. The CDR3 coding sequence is TGTGCCAGCAGCTTCTCCACCGGGGAGCTGTTTTTT. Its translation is CASSFSTGELFF.